The 10 T cell receptor beta chains in this list originate from one sample, sequenced in a study of graft-versus-host responses after intestinal transplantation. Profiled with immunoSEQ multiplex PCR; TCRdb holds only in-frame clones, not every one. The sample holds over 100,000 clones, more than 90% seen once. For these receptors, no antigen is known. Specimen: unstimulated CD4+ T cells sorted from spleen or lymph node cells, collected before transplant. These receptors all stem from a human donor who was the organ donor for an intestinal transplant.

The chain links TRBV7-9 to TRBJ1-1; 7 nucleotides agree with TRBD1. V lost 5 bases to trimming and J lost 5 bases; unmatched junction nucleotides: 8. Germline loops: CDR1 SEHNR, CDR2 FQNEAQ (reference sequence). The length of the CDR3 is 14 residues. Written as DNA, the CDR3 is TGTGCCAGCAGCAAGGACAGGACGTGGACTGAAGCTTTCTTT. Its protein is CASSKDRTWTEAFF.

This clone was counted a single time. The rearrangement uses TRBV18 and TRBJ1-3, with D perhaps TRBD1 (5 bases). Germline loops: CDR1 KGHSH, CDR2 LQKENI. This CDR3 has 15 amino acids. The ends were cut back, 6 bases at V and 0 bases at J, with 12 bases in the middle. CDR3 in amino acids: CASSLQGVSGNTIYF. The CDR3 bases are TGTGCCAGCTCCCTGCAGGGCGTCTCTGGAAACACCATATATTTT.

The J gene is TRBJ1-1, the V gene TRBV7-9; D is perhaps TRBD1 (5 bases). This CDR3 comprises 14 residues. Germline CDR1 is SEHNR and CDR2 is FQNEAQ (reference sequence). Trimming left V 6 bases short and J 0 bases short, with 11 bases between. DNA of the CDR3: TGTGCCAGCAGAAAGCAGGGCATGAACACTGAAGCTTTCTTT. This sequence encodes CASRKQGMNTEAFF.

The V and J genes are TRBV4-3 and TRBJ1-2; the D gene is possibly TRBD1 (5 bases). Deletions cut 2 bases from V and 6 bases from J, with 13 bases between. This CDR3 spans 14 amino acids. The V gene's germline CDR1 is LGHNA and CDR2 YSLEER. DNA of the CDR3: TGCGCCAGCAGCCAATTTACGGGGGATGATGGCTACACCTTC. This codes for CASSQFTGDDGYTF.

The rearrangement uses TRBV19 and TRBJ2-1; 8 positions agree with TRBD1. The trim removed 5 bases at V and 9 bases at J, leaving 12 bases unmatched. The germline CDR1 and CDR2 sequences are LNHDA and SQIVND (reference sequence). This CDR3 spans 15 amino acids. The CDR3 here is CASSVQGGPLGEQFF. In nucleotides, the CDR3 is TGTGCCAGTAGTGTACAGGGGGGACCCTTGGGTGAGCAGTTCTTC.

The genes are TRBV18 and TRBJ2-1, with D unresolved. The CDR3 has 13 residues. From germline, CDR1 is KGHSH and CDR2 LQKENI. V was trimmed by 3 bases and J by 5 bases, leaving 8 bases between them. Here the CDR3 DNA reads TGTGCCAGCTCACCGTACTTTGACAATGAGCAGTTCTTC. Translating it yields CASSPYFDNEQFF. The variable domain in full, completed from reference TRBV18 and TRBJ2-1, reads NAGVMQNPRHLVRRRGQEARLRCSPMKGHSHVYWYRQLPEEGLKFMVYLQKENIIDESGMPKERFSAEFPKEGPSILRIQQVVRGDSAAYFCASSPYFDNEQFFGPGTRLTVL.

This chain links TRBV10-3 with TRBJ2-1, with D possibly called TRBD1 or TRBD2 (5 bases each). V lost 6 bases to trimming and J lost 8 bases, with 14 bases between them. From germline, CDR1 is ENHRY and CDR2 SYGVKD. The CDR3 runs 13 residues. The CDR3 coding sequence is TGTGCCATCAGCGGGGCCGGCGGCTATGAGCAGTTCTTC. It codes for CAISGAGGYEQFF.

The V gene is TRBV7-2, the J gene TRBJ1-3; 9 bases are a match to TRBD1. Trimming at V came to 3 bases and at J to 1 base, leaving 13 bases not matched to a gene. The CDR3 is 19 residues long. Germline CDR1 reads SGHTA; CDR2 reads FQGNSA. The CDR3 coding sequence is TGTGCCAGCAGCTTTTTGAGGACAGGGGTTTTCTTTTCTGGAAACACCATATATTTT. This encodes CASSFLRTGVFFSGNTIYF.

The chain recombines TRBV5-1 with TRBJ1-1; weak D call: TRBD1 (5 bases). Germline CDR1 SGHRS, CDR2 YFSETQ. The V end was cut by 0 bases, the J end by 4 bases, with 16 bases between. This CDR3 contains 16 residues. The CDR3 loop reads CASSLDVGGGGTEAFF. The CDR3 nucleotides read TGCGCCAGCAGCTTGGATGTAGGTGGTGGGGGCACTGAAGCTTTCTTT.

This clone is a singleton in its sample. The rearrangement uses TRBV19 and TRBJ2-6, with TRBD1 matching over 7 bases. CDR1 is LNHDA, CDR2 SQIVND, per germline (reference sequence). The CDR3 totals 16 residues. With 7 bases clipped from V and 2 bases from J, the junction kept 8 bases outside the gene matches. The CDR3 coding sequence is TGTGCCAGTACTTTATTCACAGGGGCTGGGGCCAACGTCCTGACTTTC. Translating gives CASTLFTGAGANVLTF.